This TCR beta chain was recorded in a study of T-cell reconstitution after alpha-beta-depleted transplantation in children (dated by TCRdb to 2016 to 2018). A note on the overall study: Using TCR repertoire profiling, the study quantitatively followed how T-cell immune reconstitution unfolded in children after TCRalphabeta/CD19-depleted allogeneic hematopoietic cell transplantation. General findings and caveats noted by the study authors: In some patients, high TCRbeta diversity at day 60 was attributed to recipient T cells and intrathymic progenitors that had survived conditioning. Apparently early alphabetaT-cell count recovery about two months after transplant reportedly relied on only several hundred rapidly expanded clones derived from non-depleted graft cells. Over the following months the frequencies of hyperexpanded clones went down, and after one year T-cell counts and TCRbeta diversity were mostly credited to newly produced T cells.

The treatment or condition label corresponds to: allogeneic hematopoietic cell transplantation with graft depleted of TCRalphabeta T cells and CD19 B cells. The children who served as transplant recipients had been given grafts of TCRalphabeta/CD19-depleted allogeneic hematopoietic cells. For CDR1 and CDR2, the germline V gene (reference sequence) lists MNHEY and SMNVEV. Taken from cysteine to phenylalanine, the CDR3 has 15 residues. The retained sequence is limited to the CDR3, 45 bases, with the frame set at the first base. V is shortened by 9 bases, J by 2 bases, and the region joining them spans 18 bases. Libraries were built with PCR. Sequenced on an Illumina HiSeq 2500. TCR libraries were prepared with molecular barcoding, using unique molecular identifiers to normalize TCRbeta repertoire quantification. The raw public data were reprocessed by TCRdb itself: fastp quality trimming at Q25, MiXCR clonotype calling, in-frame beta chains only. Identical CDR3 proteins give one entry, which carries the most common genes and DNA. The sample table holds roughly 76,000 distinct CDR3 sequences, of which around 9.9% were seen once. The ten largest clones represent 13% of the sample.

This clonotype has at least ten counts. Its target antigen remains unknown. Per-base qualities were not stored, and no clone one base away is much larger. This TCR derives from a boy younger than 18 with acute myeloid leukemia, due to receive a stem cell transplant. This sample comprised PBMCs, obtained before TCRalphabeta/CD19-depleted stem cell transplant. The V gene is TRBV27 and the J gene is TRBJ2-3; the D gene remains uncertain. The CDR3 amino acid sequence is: CASTPASINTDTQYF. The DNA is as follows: TGTGCCAGTACCCCGGCCTCCATTAACACAGATACGCAGTATTTT.